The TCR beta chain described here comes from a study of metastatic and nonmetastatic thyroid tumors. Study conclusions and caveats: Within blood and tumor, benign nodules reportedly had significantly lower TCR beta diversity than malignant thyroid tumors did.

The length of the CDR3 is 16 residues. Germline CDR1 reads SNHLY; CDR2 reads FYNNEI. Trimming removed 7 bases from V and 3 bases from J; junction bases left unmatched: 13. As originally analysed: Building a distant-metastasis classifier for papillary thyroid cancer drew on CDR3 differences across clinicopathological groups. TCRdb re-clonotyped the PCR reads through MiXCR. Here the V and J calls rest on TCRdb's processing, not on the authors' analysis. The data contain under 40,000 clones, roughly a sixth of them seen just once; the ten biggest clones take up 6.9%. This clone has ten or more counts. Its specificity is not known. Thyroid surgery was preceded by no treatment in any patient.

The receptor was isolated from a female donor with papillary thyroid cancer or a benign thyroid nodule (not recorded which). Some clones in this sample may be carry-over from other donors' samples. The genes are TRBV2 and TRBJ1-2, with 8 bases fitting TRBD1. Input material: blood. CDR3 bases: TGTGCCAGCAACCGCGCCGAATTGACAGGGGACTATGGCTACACCTTC. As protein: CASNRAELTGDYGYTF.